The 5 T cell receptor beta chains given below trace back to one sample, sequenced in a study of OX40 agonist ivuxolimab in advanced cancers. Only in-frame clones appear in the TCRdb table, and some are missing; sequencing was by immunoSEQ multiplex PCR. The data contain tens of thousands of clones, around 90% of them seen just once; the ten biggest clones take up 0.32%. Source: CD4+ or CD8+ T cells sorted from blood, taken in a trial of the OX40 agonist ivuxolimab. These receptors came from an adult with an advanced solid tumor such as melanoma, head and neck, liver or kidney cancer.

The V gene is TRBV7-9, the J gene TRBJ1-6; D call uncertain. Germline CDR1 reads SEHNR; CDR2 reads FQNEAQ (reference sequence). Trimming took off 10 bases at V and 0 bases at J, with 13 bases between the two ends. The CDR3 totals 15 residues. CDR3 sequence: CATQWESSYNSPLHF. Written as DNA, the CDR3 is TGTGCCACCCAGTGGGAGAGCTCCTATAATTCACCCCTCCACTTT.

Concerning this clone: At one end the junction does not follow the germline gene, possibly because of a read error. The chain links TRBV6-6 to TRBJ1-5, with a tentative D call TRBD1 (5 bases). The germline gives CDR1 MNHNY, CDR2 SVGAGI (reference sequence). CDR3 length equals 12 residues. DNA for the CDR3: TGTGCCAGCAGTTACCGGACCGCAGGGCTATATTTT. The encoded protein is CASSYRTAGLYF.

This chain connects TRBV9 to TRBJ2-1; D gene unclear. Looked up from germline, CDR1 is SGDLS and CDR2 is YYNGEE. Trimming left V 4 bases short and J 1 base short, with 24 bases between. This CDR3 is built from 19 residues. CDR3 nucleotides: TGTGCCAGCAGCCCTAGGACCGCAACCCCAAGTGGGTCCTACAATGAGCAGTTCTTC. Amino acid sequence: CASSPRTATPSGSYNEQFF.

This clone was counted a single time. This chain links TRBV18 with TRBJ2-5; TRBD1 might be the D (6 bases). The CDR3 is 14 amino acids. Germline assignment: CDR1 KGHSH and CDR2 LQKENI. Trimming took off 4 bases at V and 4 bases at J, with 13 bases between the two ends. CDR3 sequence reads: CASSRGTSPETQYF. Written as DNA, the CDR3 is TGTGCCAGCTCACGAGGGACAAGCCCAGAGACCCAGTACTTC.

Only a few counts were recorded for this clone. V is TRBV5-1 and J is TRBJ2-2; 10 nucleotides agree with TRBD2. There are 17 residues in the CDR3. The V gene's germline CDR1 is SGHRS and CDR2 YFSETQ. Trimming at V came to 0 bases and at J to 1 base, leaving 3 bases not matched to a gene. As DNA, the CDR3 is TGCGCCAGCAGCTTGGGACTAGCGGGTCTGAACACCGGGGAGCTGTTTTTT. Translating gives CASSLGLAGLNTGELFF.